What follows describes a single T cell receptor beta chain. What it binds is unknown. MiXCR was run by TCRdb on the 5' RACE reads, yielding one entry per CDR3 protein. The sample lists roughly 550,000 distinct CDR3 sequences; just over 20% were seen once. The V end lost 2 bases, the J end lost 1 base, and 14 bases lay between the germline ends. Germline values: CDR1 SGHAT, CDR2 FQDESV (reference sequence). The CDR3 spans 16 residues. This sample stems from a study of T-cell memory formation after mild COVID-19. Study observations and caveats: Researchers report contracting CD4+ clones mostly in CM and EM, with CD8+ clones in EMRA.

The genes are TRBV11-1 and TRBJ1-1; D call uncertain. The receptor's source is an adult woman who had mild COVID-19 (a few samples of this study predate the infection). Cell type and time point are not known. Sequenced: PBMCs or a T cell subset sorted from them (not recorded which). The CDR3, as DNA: TGTGCCAGCAGCTTACGGGCCATGACGGGGAACACTGAAGCTTTCTTT. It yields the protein CASSLRAMTGNTEAFF.